This is a list of T cell receptor beta chains from one sample in a study of blood T cell repertoires in COVID-19. The protocol was immunoSEQ multiplex PCR, while the TCRdb copy is restricted to in-frame clones and leaves out a portion. The sample contains 350,000 to 550,000 clones, roughly 85% of which appear only once. Specimen: PBMCs or T cells enriched from blood (not recorded which). All receptors come from a woman between 18 and 29 years old with acute COVID-19. Each CDR3 is given with its conserved first and last residue. Fields, in order: CDR3 length, D gene, V gene, J gene, clone size, CDR3 protein, CDR3 DNA. A D gene is named only where the DNA matches it firmly. Clone size, where shown, is once, few, many, or a class for clones that have expanded.

len: 15; d_gene: TRBD2; v_gene: TRBV20-1; j_gene: TRBJ2-3; abundance: once; CDR3aa: CSASGVAGRTDTQYF; CDR3nt: TGCAGTGCTAGTGGGGTAGCGGGTCGCACAGATACGCAGTATTTT
len: 13; d_gene: NA; v_gene: TRBV19; j_gene: TRBJ1-6; abundance: NA; CDR3aa: CASSPSSLSPLHF; CDR3nt: TGTGCCAGTAGTCCCTCTTCCCTTTCACCCCTCCACTTT
len: 12; d_gene: NA; v_gene: TRBV6-6; j_gene: TRBJ2-5; abundance: NA; CDR3aa: CASSAAEETQYF; CDR3nt: TGTGCCAGCAGTGCGGCCGAAGAGACCCAGTACTTC
len: 16; d_gene: TRBD1; v_gene: TRBV5-1; j_gene: TRBJ2-7; abundance: NA; CDR3aa: CASTPTGGTSSYEQYF; CDR3nt: TGCGCCAGCACCCCGACAGGGGGCACATCCTCCTACGAGCAGTACTTC
len: 14; d_gene: TRBD1; v_gene: TRBV5-6; j_gene: TRBJ1-5; abundance: NA; CDR3aa: CASSLGRGRQPQHF; CDR3nt: TGTGCCAGCAGCTTGGGTAGGGGGCGTCAGCCCCAGCATTTT
len: 18; d_gene: TRBD1; v_gene: TRBV24-1; j_gene: TRBJ1-1; abundance: NA; CDR3aa: CATSDLSGGGPQNTEAFF; CDR3nt: TGTGCCACCAGTGATTTGTCAGGGGGCGGACCACAGAACACTGAAGCTTTCTTT
len: 17; d_gene: TRBD1; v_gene: TRBV19; j_gene: TRBJ1-5; abundance: NA; CDR3aa: CASSLLTGGEVNQPQHF; CDR3nt: TGTGCCAGTAGTCTCTTGACAGGGGGCGAGGTCAATCAGCCCCAGCATTTT
len: 17; d_gene: NA; v_gene: TRBV12-1; j_gene: TRBJ2-1; abundance: NA; CDR3aa: CASSFNSGRISYNEQFF; CDR3nt: TGTGCCAGCAGCTTTAATAGCGGGAGGATCTCCTACAATGAGCAGTTCTTC
len: 17; d_gene: NA; v_gene: TRBV1; j_gene: TRBJ2-7; abundance: NA; CDR3aa: CTSSQDLSGGLSYEQYF; CDR3nt: TGCACCAGCAGCCAAGATTTGAGCGGGGGGCTCTCCTACGAGCAGTACTTC
len: 13; d_gene: TRBD1; v_gene: TRBV10-1; j_gene: TRBJ2-7; abundance: NA; CDR3aa: CASGNRGFYEQYF; CDR3nt: TGCGCCAGTGGAAACAGGGGGTTTTACGAGCAGTACTTC
len: 14; d_gene: TRBD1; v_gene: TRBV3-1/TRBV3-2; j_gene: TRBJ2-2; abundance: NA; CDR3aa: CASSPTGRTGELFF; CDR3nt: TGTGCCAGCAGCCCGACAGGGCGCACCGGGGAGCTGTTTTTT
len: 13; d_gene: NA; v_gene: TRBV27; j_gene: TRBJ2-7; abundance: NA; CDR3aa: CASNPGNSYEQYF; CDR3nt: TGTGCCAGCAATCCCGGGAACTCCTACGAGCAGTACTTC
len: 13; d_gene: NA; v_gene: TRBV15; j_gene: TRBJ2-7; abundance: NA; CDR3aa: CATSRDSSYEQYF; CDR3nt: TGTGCCACCAGCAGGGACAGCTCCTACGAGCAGTACTTC
len: 14; d_gene: NA; v_gene: TRBV5-1; j_gene: TRBJ1-5; abundance: NA; CDR3aa: CASSSGHNNQPQHF; CDR3nt: TGCGCCAGCAGCTCGGGACACAACAATCAGCCCCAGCATTTT
len: 14; d_gene: TRBD1; v_gene: TRBV10-3; j_gene: TRBJ2-7; abundance: NA; CDR3aa: CAIRPGQGIYEQYF; CDR3nt: TGTGCCATCAGGCCGGGACAGGGTATCTACGAGCAGTACTTC
len: 16; d_gene: TRBD1; v_gene: TRBV28; j_gene: TRBJ1-1; abundance: NA; CDR3aa: CASSLYQQGVGTEAFF; CDR3nt: TGTGCCAGCAGTTTGTATCAACAGGGGGTAGGCACTGAAGCTTTCTTT
len: 15; d_gene: NA; v_gene: TRBV7-9; j_gene: TRBJ2-7; abundance: NA; CDR3aa: CASSLVGRRVGEQYF; CDR3nt: TGTGCCAGCAGCTTAGTGGGGAGGAGAGTAGGCGAGCAGTACTTC
len: 14; d_gene: TRBD2; v_gene: TRBV6-2/TRBV6-3; j_gene: TRBJ2-7; abundance: NA; CDR3aa: CASSWSSGTYEQYF; CDR3nt: TGTGCCAGCAGTTGGTCTAGCGGAACATACGAGCAGTACTTC
len: 16; d_gene: NA; v_gene: TRBV6-1; j_gene: TRBJ2-5; abundance: few; CDR3aa: CASSGFAGLSFETQYF; CDR3nt: TGTGCCAGCAGTGGATTCGCGGGGCTGTCTTTCGAGACCCAGTACTTC
len: 19; d_gene: TRBD1; v_gene: TRBV4-3; j_gene: TRBJ2-6; abundance: NA; CDR3aa: CASSHETGTGGYGANVLTF; CDR3nt: TGCGCCAGCAGCCACGAAACCGGGACAGGGGGTTATGGGGCCAACGTCCTGACTTTC
len: 14; d_gene: NA; v_gene: TRBV10-1; j_gene: TRBJ1-1; abundance: NA; CDR3aa: CASSEADRNTEAFF; CDR3nt: TGCGCCAGCAGTGAAGCGGACAGGAACACTGAAGCTTTCTTT
len: 15; d_gene: TRBD1; v_gene: TRBV3-1/TRBV3-2; j_gene: TRBJ2-7; abundance: NA; CDR3aa: CASSQAGTGSYEQYF; CDR3nt: TGTGCCAGCAGCCAAGCAGGGACAGGCTCCTACGAGCAGTACTTC
len: 15; d_gene: NA; v_gene: TRBV18; j_gene: TRBJ1-3; abundance: NA; CDR3aa: CASSPPTGAGNTIYF; CDR3nt: TGTGCCAGCTCACCACCGACCGGAGCTGGAAACACCATATATTTT
len: 15; d_gene: TRBD1; v_gene: TRBV19; j_gene: TRBJ1-1; abundance: NA; CDR3aa: CASRREGTGGTEAFF; CDR3nt: TGTGCCAGTAGACGTGAGGGAACAGGGGGCACTGAAGCTTTCTTT
len: 14; d_gene: TRBD2; v_gene: TRBV29-1; j_gene: TRBJ2-7; abundance: NA; CDR3aa: CSVVAGRDTYEQYF; CDR3nt: TGCAGCGTTGTAGCGGGGAGAGATACCTACGAGCAGTACTTC
len: 15; d_gene: TRBD2; v_gene: TRBV28; j_gene: TRBJ2-3; abundance: NA; CDR3aa: CASSPTSIFTDTQYF; CDR3nt: TGTGCCAGCAGTCCGACTAGCATCTTCACAGATACGCAGTATTTT
len: 12; d_gene: TRBD1; v_gene: TRBV10-2; j_gene: TRBJ2-7; abundance: NA; CDR3aa: CASRGDSYEQYF; CDR3nt: TGCGCCAGCAGGGGGGACAGCTACGAGCAGTACTTC
len: 14; d_gene: NA; v_gene: TRBV29-1; j_gene: TRBJ1-1; abundance: NA; CDR3aa: CSVVPPGKDGEAFF; CDR3nt: TGCAGCGTTGTTCCTCCAGGGAAGGATGGTGAAGCTTTCTTT
len: 14; d_gene: NA; v_gene: TRBV7-9; j_gene: TRBJ2-1; abundance: NA; CDR3aa: CASSLVVRGNEQFF; CDR3nt: TGTGCCAGCAGCTTAGTCGTCAGGGGTAATGAGCAGTTCTTC
len: 14; d_gene: TRBD1; v_gene: TRBV7-9; j_gene: TRBJ2-7; abundance: NA; CDR3aa: CASSSSGTDYEQYF; CDR3nt: TGTGCCAGCAGCTCCTCTGGGACAGACTACGAGCAGTACTTC
len: 16; d_gene: TRBD1; v_gene: TRBV27; j_gene: TRBJ2-7; abundance: few; CDR3aa: CASRTRQGSSTGEQYF; CDR3nt: TGTGCCAGCAGAACCAGACAGGGCTCCTCCACGGGCGAGCAGTACTTC
len: 13; d_gene: TRBD1; v_gene: TRBV19; j_gene: TRBJ1-2; abundance: NA; CDR3aa: CASSVAGGYGYTF; CDR3nt: TGTGCCAGTAGTGTGGCAGGGGGCTATGGCTACACCTTC
len: 14; d_gene: TRBD1; v_gene: TRBV28; j_gene: TRBJ1-3; abundance: NA; CDR3aa: CATSDRATGNTIYF; CDR3nt: TGTGCCACCTCAGACAGGGCCACTGGAAACACCATATATTTT
len: 13; d_gene: NA; v_gene: TRBV4-1; j_gene: TRBJ2-1; abundance: NA; CDR3aa: CASSQGTPPEQFF; CDR3nt: TGCGCCAGCAGCCAAGGGACTCCACCTGAGCAGTTCTTC
len: 15; d_gene: TRBD1; v_gene: TRBV5-4; j_gene: TRBJ2-3; abundance: NA; CDR3aa: CASSVGTGGTDTQYF; CDR3nt: TGTGCCAGCAGCGTCGGGACAGGGGGGACAGATACGCAGTATTTT
len: 14; d_gene: TRBD2; v_gene: TRBV3-1/TRBV3-2; j_gene: TRBJ2-5; abundance: NA; CDR3aa: CASSPPSGTETQYF; CDR3nt: TGTGCCAGCAGCCCTCCTAGCGGGACGGAGACCCAGTACTTC
len: 13; d_gene: NA; v_gene: TRBV11-2; j_gene: TRBJ1-5; abundance: NA; CDR3aa: CASSLAGFQPQHF; CDR3nt: TGTGCCAGCAGCTTGGCAGGGTTTCAGCCCCAGCATTTT
len: 16; d_gene: NA; v_gene: TRBV19; j_gene: TRBJ1-2; abundance: NA; CDR3aa: CASSTPGGTYNYGYTF; CDR3nt: TGTGCCAGTAGTACTCCCGGAGGGACTTACAACTATGGCTACACCTTC
len: 15; d_gene: TRBD1; v_gene: TRBV19; j_gene: TRBJ2-1; abundance: NA; CDR3aa: CASIPGQGAADEQFF; CDR3nt: TGTGCCAGTATCCCAGGACAGGGGGCCGCAGATGAGCAGTTCTTC
len: 17; d_gene: NA; v_gene: TRBV5-4; j_gene: TRBJ2-5; abundance: NA; CDR3aa: CASSLDTGGPSQETQYF; CDR3nt: TGTGCCAGCAGCTTAGATACCGGAGGCCCTTCTCAAGAGACCCAGTACTTC
len: 13; d_gene: NA; v_gene: TRBV7-3; j_gene: TRBJ1-3; abundance: NA; CDR3aa: CASSLQTGNTIYF; CDR3nt: TGTGCCAGCAGTTTACAAACTGGAAACACCATATATTTT
len: 12; d_gene: NA; v_gene: TRBV11-2; j_gene: TRBJ2-3; abundance: once; CDR3aa: CASSLDLDTQYF; CDR3nt: TGTGCCAGCAGCTTAGATCTAGATACGCAGTATTTT
len: 19; d_gene: TRBD2; v_gene: TRBV4-1; j_gene: TRBJ2-5; abundance: NA; CDR3aa: CASSQVPGLAGGPGETQYF; CDR3nt: TGCGCCAGCAGCCAAGTACCGGGACTAGCGGGGGGGCCTGGAGAGACCCAGTACTTC
len: 17; d_gene: TRBD1; v_gene: TRBV6-2/TRBV6-3; j_gene: TRBJ2-3; abundance: NA; CDR3aa: CASSYDTTGKSTDTQYF; CDR3nt: TGTGCCAGCAGCTATGACACGACAGGGAAGTCTACAGATACGCAGTATTTT
len: 14; d_gene: NA; v_gene: TRBV5-1; j_gene: TRBJ1-2; abundance: NA; CDR3aa: CASSLIDSSYGYTF; CDR3nt: TGCGCCAGCAGCCTGATAGACAGCAGCTATGGCTACACCTTC
len: 15; d_gene: NA; v_gene: TRBV11-3; j_gene: TRBJ1-5; abundance: NA; CDR3aa: CASSLDRTGNQPQHF; CDR3nt: TGTGCCAGCAGCTTAGATAGAACAGGGAATCAGCCCCAGCATTTT
len: 16; d_gene: TRBD1; v_gene: TRBV5-1; j_gene: TRBJ2-1; abundance: few; CDR3aa: CASSFSQGASYNEQFF; CDR3nt: TGCGCCAGCAGCTTTTCGCAGGGGGCGTCCTACAATGAGCAGTTCTTC
len: 15; d_gene: NA; v_gene: TRBV6-2/TRBV6-3; j_gene: TRBJ2-2; abundance: once; CDR3aa: CASSYRRAGTGELFF; CDR3nt: TGTGCCAGCAGTTACAGGCGGGCTGGGACCGGGGAGCTGTTTTTT
len: 16; d_gene: TRBD1; v_gene: TRBV5-1; j_gene: TRBJ1-2; abundance: many; CDR3aa: CASSSSYVRQGNGYTF; CDR3nt: TGCGCCAGCAGCTCGTCTTATGTGAGACAGGGGAATGGCTACACCTTC